These 21 T cell receptor beta chains came from one sample sequenced in a study of Graves' ophthalmopathy and Graves' hyperthyroidism. The authors amplified TCR beta CDR3 regions from RNA transcripts. Second-round multiplex PCR came after a first-round RT-PCR that employed HTBI primers. Each CDR3 protein gets one entry after TCRdb re-called the multiplex PCR reads with MiXCR. The sample has roughly 500,000 distinct CDR3 sequences; approximately 14% are singletons. Sequencing input: blood. These receptors came from a woman aged 25 to 39 with Graves' ophthalmopathy.

This clonotype was observed many times. The chain employs TRBV28 and TRBJ1-2; 9 nucleotides align to TRBD1. The CDR3 has 14 residues. Losses at the gene ends were 4 bases for V and 6 bases for J; bases not matched to a gene: 6. Germline values: CDR1 MDHEN, CDR2 SYDVKM. The CDR3 region is CASSYRQGEHGYTF. In DNA form, the CDR3 reads TGTGCCAGCAGTTACCGACAGGGGGAGCATGGCTACACCTTC.

This clonotype was seen only once. The rearrangement uses TRBV12-3 or TRBV12-4 and TRBJ1-2; no firm D call. V lost 6 bases, J lost 3 bases, and 8 bases lay in between. The CDR3 extends over 12 amino acids. CDR3 in DNA: TGTGCCAGCAGAGCCGGCTACTATGGCTACACCTTC. This encodes CASRAGYYGYTF.

This clonotype has ten or more counts. The chain joins TRBV5-1 to TRBJ2-5; TRBD2 matches 7 bases. With V trimmed by 0 bases and J by 3 bases, 8 bases remained unmatched. In germline, CDR1 is SGHRS, CDR2 YFSETQ. The CDR3 contains 16 residues. DNA for the CDR3: TGCGCCAGCAGCTTGGCCGTGCGGGAGAGGGAAGAGACCCAGTACTTC. Protein sequence: CASSLAVREREETQYF.

This chain connects TRBV7-3 to TRBJ2-6; no reliable D call. The V end was cut by 2 bases, the J end by 0 bases, with 5 bases between. The CDR3 is made up of 15 amino acids. Germline lookup yields CDR1 SGHTA and CDR2 FQGTGA. The CDR3 DNA follows: TGTGCCAGCAGCTTAGTACTCTCTGGGGCCAACGTCCTGACTTTC. Encoded protein: CASSLVLSGANVLTF.

This clonotype was recorded many times. The chain joins TRBV12-5 to TRBJ2-2; 8 bases align to TRBD1. V was clipped by 3 bases and J by 7 bases; unmatched bases: 10. The CDR3 is made up of 16 amino acids. CDR1 and CDR2 (germline): LGHNT, FRNRAP. The CDR3 spells CASGFRTGLRFGELFF. DNA for the CDR3: TGTGCTAGTGGTTTCCGGACAGGGCTGAGGTTCGGGGAGCTGTTTTTT. Full variable domain (missing parts from reference TRBV12-5 and TRBJ2-2): DARVTQTPRHKVTEMGQEVTMRCQPILGHNTVFWYRQTMMQGLELLAYFRNRAPLDDSGMPKDRFSAEMPDATLATLKIQPSEPRDSAVYFCASGFRTGLRFGELFFGEGSRLTVL.

Only a few counts were recorded for this clonotype. A much larger clone differs from this one at a single base, so this may be a read error. The CDR3 DNA is TGTGCCTGGAAAAAGGGGACAGGGATTTCTGAAGCTTGCTTT. Translation: CAWKKGTGISEACF. The chain uses TRBV30 and TRBJ1-1, with 9 bases that match TRBD1. The CDR3 is 14 residues long. The germline V gene encodes CDR1 GTSNPN and CDR2 SVGIG (reference sequence). The full variable domain, in which reference TRBV30 and TRBJ1-1 provide the parts outside the CDR3, is SQTIHQWPATLVQPVGSPLSLECTVEGTSNPNLYWYRQAAGRGLQLLFYSVGIGQISSEVPQNLSASRPQDRQFILSSKKLLLSDSGFYLCAWKKGTGISEACFGQGTRLTVV.

Ten or more counts support this clonotype. This chain links TRBV7-2 with TRBJ2-7; maybe TRBD2 (5 bases). Trimming shortened V by 1 base and J by 1 base, and 11 bases separated the two germline ends. CDR3 size: 15 residues. Germline V gives CDR1 SGHTA, CDR2 FQGNSA. The CDR3 spells CASSLGPGSSYEQYF. The CDR3, as DNA: TGTGCCAGCAGCTTAGGGCCGGGGTCGTCCTACGAGCAGTACTTC.

This clonotype was seen more than once but under ten times. V usage is TRBV12-3 or TRBV12-4 and J usage is TRBJ1-5; the match to TRBD1 covers 9 bases. The V segment lost 5 bases and the J segment 4 bases; nucleotides outside the gene matches: 12. This CDR3 spans 17 amino acids. The chain's CDR3 is CASSRRGSQGANQPQHF. DNA of the CDR3: TGTGCCAGCAGTCGTAGGGGCTCACAGGGGGCTAATCAGCCCCAGCATTTT.

Ten or more counts support this clonotype. V and J are TRBV6-1 and TRBJ2-7; 9 nucleotides agree with TRBD1. The CDR3 covers 14 residues. Per the germline V gene, CDR1 is MNHNS and CDR2 is SASEGT. The V segment lost 2 bases and the J segment 5 bases; nucleotides outside the gene matches: 4. The CDR3: CASSELTGGDEQYF. For the CDR3, the DNA is TGTGCCAGCAGTGAATTGACAGGGGGGGACGAGCAGTACTTC.

This clonotype was recorded many times. This sequence joins TRBV12-5 and TRBJ1-1; no clear D. The CDR3 sequence is 15 residues long. Germline values: CDR1 LGHNT, CDR2 FRNRAP. Trimming shortened V by 0 bases and J by 3 bases, and 11 bases separated the two germline ends. The CDR3 bases are TGTGCTAGTGGTTTGGTACTGAACACTTACACTGAAGCTTTCTTT. This translates into CASGLVLNTYTEAFF.

This clonotype was seen repeatedly, ten times or more. This chain connects TRBV2 to TRBJ2-4; a possible D gene is TRBD2 (5 bases). Germline CDR1 reads SNHLY; CDR2 reads FYNNEI. Trimming pared 8 bases from V and 1 base from J, leaving 9 bases between. The CDR3 is 13 residues long. CDR3 sequence: CASDRGAKNIQYF. CDR3 sequence (DNA): TGTGCCAGCGATCGAGGGGCCAAAAACATTCAGTACTTC.

This clonotype appeared many times. The V and J genes are TRBV7-9 and TRBJ2-7; no clear D gene. In germline, CDR1 is SEHNR, CDR2 FQNEAQ (reference sequence). V gave up 5 bases and J gave up 1 base, with 9 bases separating them. The CDR3 loop spans 13 amino acids. CDR3 sequence (DNA): TGTGCCAGCAGCCACCCCCGGTCCTACGAGCAGTACTTC. It translates to CASSHPRSYEQYF. Complete variable domain (other parts from reference TRBV7-9 and TRBJ2-7): DTGVSQNPRHKITKRGQNVTFRCDPISEHNRLYWYRQTLGQGPEFLTYFQNEAQLEKSRLLSDRFSAERPKGSFSTLEIQRTEQGDSAMYLCASSHPRSYEQYFGPGTRLTVT.

This clonotype showed up many times. J is TRBJ1-5 and V is TRBV5-5, with no clear D. The germline V gene has CDR1 SGHKS and CDR2 YYEKEE (reference sequence). The length of the CDR3 is 13 residues. The V and J ends lost 4 bases and 3 bases respectively, with 8 bases between them. CDR3 in amino acids: CASSMKANQPQHF. CDR3 DNA: TGTGCCAGCAGCATGAAGGCCAATCAGCCCCAGCATTTT.

This clonotype has at least ten counts. The chain couples TRBV6-5 to TRBJ1-1; D unclear. The CDR3 runs to 17 residues. V was trimmed by 0 bases and J by 0 bases, leaving 14 bases between them. Germline V CDR1 and CDR2: MNHEY, SVGAGI. The CDR3 is CASSYSIQAHMNTEAFF. The CDR3 DNA reads TGTGCCAGCAGTTACTCGATCCAGGCACACATGAACACTGAAGCTTTCTTT.

This clonotype has at least ten counts. The chain uses TRBV6-2 or TRBV6-3 and TRBJ1-1; D ambiguous. V was cut by 5 bases and J by 4 bases, with 11 bases left in between. Germline CDR1 and CDR2: MNHEY and SVGEGT. CDR3 size: 13 residues. CDR3: CASSLTRRTEAFF. The CDR3 DNA sequence: TGTGCCAGCAGTCTGACTAGGCGCACTGAAGCTTTCTTT.

There are many counts of this clonotype. This sequence joins TRBV11-2 and TRBJ2-7; D is uncertain. Germline V CDR1 and CDR2: SGHAT, FQNNGV. Trimming took 5 bases from V and 6 from J, leaving 14 bases between them. This CDR3 has 13 residues. The CDR3 is CASSPSSLSEQYF. DNA for the CDR3: TGTGCCAGCAGCCCGTCGTCACTCTCCGAGCAGTACTTC.

This clonotype was counted only a few times. The chain joins TRBV6-1 to TRBJ2-5; D might be TRBD1 (6 bases). Per germline, CDR1 MNHNS and CDR2 SASEGT. The CDR3 has 16 residues. V lost 7 bases and J lost 5, with 23 bases in between. The DNA of the CDR3 is TGTGCCAGCATCCTAAAGATCACACAGGGTCGGGAGACCCAGTACTTC. Residues: CASILKITQGRETQYF.

The gene calls are TRBV10-3 and TRBJ1-2, with D hard to call. This CDR3 contains 13 residues. V shed 2 bases and J shed 6 bases, with 10 bases lying between them. Germline assignment: CDR1 ENHRY and CDR2 SYGVKD. The CDR3 is CAISERSEHGYTF. The CDR3 bases are TGTGCCATCAGTGAGCGAAGTGAGCATGGCTACACCTTC.

This clonotype has at least ten counts. The chain links TRBV7-3 to TRBJ2-5; 11 bases fit TRBD2. Trimming removed 6 bases from V and 5 bases from J; junction bases left unmatched: 8. The germline gives CDR1 SGHTA, CDR2 FQGTGA. The CDR3 consists of 15 residues. The CDR3 DNA is TGTGCCAGCAGACCCTCTAGCGGGGGGACGGAGACCCAGTACTTC. Protein: CASRPSSGGTETQYF.

The chain employs TRBV12-3 or TRBV12-4 and TRBJ1-1; maybe TRBD1 (5 bases). Between the trimmed V and J ends, which lost 0 bases and 11 bases, there was a span of 13 bases. CDR3 length: 13 amino acids. DNA for the CDR3: TGTGCCAGCAGTTTAGCGGGTGCCCCAGGGGCTTTCTTT. Translated, it gives CASSLAGAPGAFF.

This clonotype was seen many times. The chain is built from TRBV20-1 and TRBJ1-5; D is possibly TRBD1 (5 bases). The CDR3 extends over 13 amino acids. The V and J ends lost 3 bases and 5 bases respectively, with 11 bases between them. CDR1 is DFQATT and CDR2 is SNEGSKA in the germline V gene (reference sequence). The CDR3 region is CSASPLGDQPQHF. The CDR3 nucleotides are TGCAGTGCTAGCCCACTAGGGGATCAGCCCCAGCATTTT.